The subject of this entry is one TCR beta chain. Its antigen is unidentified. The entry originates in a study of lymphopenia after photon versus proton radiotherapy. Broader study findings: Oligoclonal CD8+ Temra expansion after nadir drove photon patients' diversity drop.

Germline assignment: CDR1 SGHDT and CDR2 YYEEEE. V lost 1 base, J lost 3 bases, and 11 bases lay in between. The CDR3 consists of 16 residues. This table comes from immunoSEQ multiplex PCR, and its TCRdb copy is limited to in-frame clones, with some not included. The profile shows around 25,000 clones, around four fifths of them singletons. The chain links TRBV5-6 to TRBJ1-6; D is unclear. Here the sequenced sample was peripheral blood, taken from a patient treated with photon-based radiotherapy. This receptor was identified in a man aged 35 to 55 with gastric cancer. CDR3 in amino acids: CASSLRTGVYNSPLHF. The DNA for the CDR3 is TGTGCCAGCAGCTTGAGGACGGGAGTCTATAATTCACCCCTCCACTTT.